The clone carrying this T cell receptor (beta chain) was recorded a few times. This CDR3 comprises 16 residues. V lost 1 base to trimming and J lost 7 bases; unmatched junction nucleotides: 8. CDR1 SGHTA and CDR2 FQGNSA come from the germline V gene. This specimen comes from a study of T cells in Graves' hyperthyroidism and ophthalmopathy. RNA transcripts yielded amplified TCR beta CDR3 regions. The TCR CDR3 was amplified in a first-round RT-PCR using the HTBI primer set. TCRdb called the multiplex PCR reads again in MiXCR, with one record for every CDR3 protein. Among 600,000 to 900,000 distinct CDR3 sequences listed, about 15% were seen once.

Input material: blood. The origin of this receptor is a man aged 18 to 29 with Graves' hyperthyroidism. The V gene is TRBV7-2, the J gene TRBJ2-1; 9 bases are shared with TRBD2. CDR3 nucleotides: TGTGCCAGCAGCTTAGGTAGTAGCGGGAGTTGGAATGAGCAGTTCTTC. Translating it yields CASSLGSSGSWNEQFF.